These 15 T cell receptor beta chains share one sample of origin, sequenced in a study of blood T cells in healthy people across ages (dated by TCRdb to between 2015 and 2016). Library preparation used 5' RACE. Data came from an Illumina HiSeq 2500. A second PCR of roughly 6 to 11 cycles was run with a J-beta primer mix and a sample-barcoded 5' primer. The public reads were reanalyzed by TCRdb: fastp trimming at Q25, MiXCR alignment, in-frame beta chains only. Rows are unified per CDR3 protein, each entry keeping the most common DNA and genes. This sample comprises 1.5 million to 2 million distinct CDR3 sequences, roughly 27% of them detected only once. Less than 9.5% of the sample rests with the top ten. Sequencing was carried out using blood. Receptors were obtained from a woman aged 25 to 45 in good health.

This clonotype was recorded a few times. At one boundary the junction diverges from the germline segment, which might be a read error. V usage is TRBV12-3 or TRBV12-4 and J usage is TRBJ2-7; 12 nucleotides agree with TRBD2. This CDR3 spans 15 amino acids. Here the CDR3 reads CASSRLAGDNYGQYF. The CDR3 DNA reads TGTGCCAGCAGTCGACTAGCGGGGGATAACTACGGGCAGTACTTC.

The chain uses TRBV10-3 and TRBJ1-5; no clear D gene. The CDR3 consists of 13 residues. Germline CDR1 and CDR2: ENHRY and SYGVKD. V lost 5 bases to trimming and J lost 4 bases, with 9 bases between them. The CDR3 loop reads CAISIGENQPQHF. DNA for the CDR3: TGTGCCATCAGTATTGGGGAAAATCAGCCCCAGCATTTT.

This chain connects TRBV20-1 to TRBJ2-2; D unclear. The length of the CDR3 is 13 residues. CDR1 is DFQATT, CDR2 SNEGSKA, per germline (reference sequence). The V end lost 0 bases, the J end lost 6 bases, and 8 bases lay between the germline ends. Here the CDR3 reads CSAREASAGELFF. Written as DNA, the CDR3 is TGCAGTGCTAGAGAGGCTTCCGCCGGGGAGCTGTTTTTT.

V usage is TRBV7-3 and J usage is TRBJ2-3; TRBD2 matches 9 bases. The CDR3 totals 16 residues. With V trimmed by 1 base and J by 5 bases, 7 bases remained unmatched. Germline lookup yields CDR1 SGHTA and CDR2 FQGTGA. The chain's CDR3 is CASSLRPAGGRDTQYF. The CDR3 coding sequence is TGTGCCAGCAGCTTAAGACCAGCGGGGGGTAGAGATACGCAGTATTTT.

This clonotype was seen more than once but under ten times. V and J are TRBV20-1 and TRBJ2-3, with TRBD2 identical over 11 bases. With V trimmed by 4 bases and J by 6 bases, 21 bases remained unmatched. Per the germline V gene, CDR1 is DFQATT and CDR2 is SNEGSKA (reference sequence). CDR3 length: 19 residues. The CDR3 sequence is CSAKPALAGAPFSPDTQYF. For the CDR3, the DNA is TGCAGTGCTAAACCGGCACTAGCGGGAGCCCCATTTTCTCCCGATACGCAGTATTTT.

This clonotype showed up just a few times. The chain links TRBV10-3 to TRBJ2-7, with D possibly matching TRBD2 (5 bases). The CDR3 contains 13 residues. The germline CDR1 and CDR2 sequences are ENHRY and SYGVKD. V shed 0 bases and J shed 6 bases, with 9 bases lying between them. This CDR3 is CAISESSGVEQYF. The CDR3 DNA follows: TGTGCCATCAGTGAGTCGTCCGGGGTCGAGCAGTACTTC.

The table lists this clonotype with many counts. In nucleotides, the CDR3 is TGTGCCTGGAGTTTGGACAGGGCCTACGAGCAGTACTTC. Translation: CAWSLDRAYEQYF. The chain is built from TRBV30 and TRBJ2-7; 8 nucleotides match TRBD1. The CDR3 runs 13 residues. The germline CDR1 and CDR2 sequences are GTSNPN and SVGIG (reference sequence). Unmatched junction bases numbered 2, after V lost 2 bases and J lost 2 bases. The full variable domain, with the rest looked up from reference TRBV30 and TRBJ2-7, is SQTIHQWPATLVQPVGSPLSLECTVEGTSNPNLYWYRQAAGRGLQLLFYSVGIGQISSEVPQNLSASRPQDRQFILSSKKLLLSDSGFYLCAWSLDRAYEQYFGPGTRLTVT.

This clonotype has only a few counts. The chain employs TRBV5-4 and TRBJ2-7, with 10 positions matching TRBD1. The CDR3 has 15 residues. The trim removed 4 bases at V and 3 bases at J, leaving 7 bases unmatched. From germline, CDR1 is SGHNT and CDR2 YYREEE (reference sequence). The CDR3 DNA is TGTGCCAGCAGCACCTTGACAGGGGGCATCTACGAGCAGTACTTC. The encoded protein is CASSTLTGGIYEQYF.

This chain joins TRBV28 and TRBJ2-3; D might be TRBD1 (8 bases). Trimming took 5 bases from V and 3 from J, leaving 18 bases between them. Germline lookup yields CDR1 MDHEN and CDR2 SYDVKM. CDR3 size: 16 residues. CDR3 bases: TGTGCCAGCAGTCATCGACAGGGGCGGGGGACAGATACGCAGTATTTT. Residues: CASSHRQGRGTDTQYF.

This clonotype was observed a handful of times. The CDR3 DNA follows: TGCAGTGCTGAGTCGCGGGGGAAATATAATGAGCAGTTCTTC. As protein: CSAESRGKYNEQFF. The V gene is TRBV20-1, the J gene TRBJ2-1; TRBD2 agrees at 7 bases. Germline CDR1 reads DFQATT; CDR2 reads SNEGSKA (reference sequence). The CDR3 has 14 amino acids. The junction had 11 bases not matched to a gene; V was cut back by 5 bases and J by 7 bases.

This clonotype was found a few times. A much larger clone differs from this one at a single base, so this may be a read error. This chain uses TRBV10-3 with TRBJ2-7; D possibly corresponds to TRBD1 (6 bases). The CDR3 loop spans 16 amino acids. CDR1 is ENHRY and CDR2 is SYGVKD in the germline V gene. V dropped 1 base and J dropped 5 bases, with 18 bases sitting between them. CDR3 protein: CAISELTTGSNHEQYF. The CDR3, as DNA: TGTGCCATCAGTGAGTTGACGACAGGTAGTAATCACGAGCAGTACTTC.

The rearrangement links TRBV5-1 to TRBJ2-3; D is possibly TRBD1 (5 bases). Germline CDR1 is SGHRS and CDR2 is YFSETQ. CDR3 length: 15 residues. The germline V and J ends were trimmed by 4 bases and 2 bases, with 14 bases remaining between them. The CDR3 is CASSPWGVPTDTQYF. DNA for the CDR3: TGCGCCAGCAGCCCTTGGGGCGTACCCACAGATACGCAGTATTTT.

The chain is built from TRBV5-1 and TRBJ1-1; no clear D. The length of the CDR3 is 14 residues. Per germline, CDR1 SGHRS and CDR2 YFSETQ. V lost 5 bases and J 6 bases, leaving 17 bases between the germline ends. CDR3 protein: CASRPISGSPEAFF. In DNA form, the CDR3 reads TGCGCCAGCAGGCCGATTTCCGGGTCGCCTGAAGCTTTCTTT.

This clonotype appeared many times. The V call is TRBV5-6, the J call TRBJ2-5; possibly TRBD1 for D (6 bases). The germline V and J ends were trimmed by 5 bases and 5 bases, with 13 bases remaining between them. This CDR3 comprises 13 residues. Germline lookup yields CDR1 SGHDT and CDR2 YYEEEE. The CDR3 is CASRAGGWETQYF. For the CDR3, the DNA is TGTGCCAGCAGGGCTGGGGGCTGGGAGACCCAGTACTTC.

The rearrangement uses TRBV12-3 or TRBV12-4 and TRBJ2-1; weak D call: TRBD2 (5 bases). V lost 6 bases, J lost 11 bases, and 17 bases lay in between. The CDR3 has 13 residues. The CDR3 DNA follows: TGTGCCAGCAGGATGGAGGAGCCGACTAAGCAGTTCTTC. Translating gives CASRMEEPTKQFF.